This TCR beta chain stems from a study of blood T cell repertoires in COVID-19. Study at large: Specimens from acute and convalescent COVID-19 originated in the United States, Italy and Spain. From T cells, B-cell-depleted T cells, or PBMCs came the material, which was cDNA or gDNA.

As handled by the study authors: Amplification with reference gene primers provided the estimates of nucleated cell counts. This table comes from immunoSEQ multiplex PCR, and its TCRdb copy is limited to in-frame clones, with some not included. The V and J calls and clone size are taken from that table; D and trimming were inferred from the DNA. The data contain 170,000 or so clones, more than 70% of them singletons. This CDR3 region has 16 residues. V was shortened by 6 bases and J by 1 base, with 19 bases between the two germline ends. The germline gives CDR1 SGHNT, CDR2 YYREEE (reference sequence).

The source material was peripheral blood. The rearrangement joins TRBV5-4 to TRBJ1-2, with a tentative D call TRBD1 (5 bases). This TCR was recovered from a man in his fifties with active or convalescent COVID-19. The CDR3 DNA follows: TGTGCCAGCACCGGTGGGGGGGAGTCCATTAACTATGGCTACACCTTC. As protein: CASTGGGESINYGYTF.